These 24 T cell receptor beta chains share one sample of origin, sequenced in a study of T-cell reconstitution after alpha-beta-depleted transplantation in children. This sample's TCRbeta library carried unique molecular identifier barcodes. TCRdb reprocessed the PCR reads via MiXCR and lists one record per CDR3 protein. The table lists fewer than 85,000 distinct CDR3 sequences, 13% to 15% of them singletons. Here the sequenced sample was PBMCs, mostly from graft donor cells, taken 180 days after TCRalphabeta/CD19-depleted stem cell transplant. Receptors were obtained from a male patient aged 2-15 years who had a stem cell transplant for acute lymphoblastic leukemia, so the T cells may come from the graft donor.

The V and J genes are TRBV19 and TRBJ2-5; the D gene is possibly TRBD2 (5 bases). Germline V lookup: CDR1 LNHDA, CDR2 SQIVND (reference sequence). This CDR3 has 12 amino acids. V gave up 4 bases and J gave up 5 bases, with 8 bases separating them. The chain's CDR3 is CASSNSGETQYF. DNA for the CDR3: TGTGCCAGTAGTAACTCGGGGGAGACCCAGTACTTC.

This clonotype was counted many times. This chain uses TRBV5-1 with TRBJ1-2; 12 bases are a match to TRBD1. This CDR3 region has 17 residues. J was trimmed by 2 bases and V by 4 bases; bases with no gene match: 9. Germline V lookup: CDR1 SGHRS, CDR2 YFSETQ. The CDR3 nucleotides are TGCGCCAGCAGCCCCAGGGGACAGGGGGCGCGCAACTATGGCTACACCTTC. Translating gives CASSPRGQGARNYGYTF.

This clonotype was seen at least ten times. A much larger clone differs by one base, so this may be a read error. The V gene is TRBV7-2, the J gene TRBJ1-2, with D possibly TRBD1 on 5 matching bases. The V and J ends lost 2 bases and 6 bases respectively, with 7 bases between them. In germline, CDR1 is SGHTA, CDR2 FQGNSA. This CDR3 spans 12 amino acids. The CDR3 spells CASSLWGDGYTF. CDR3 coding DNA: TGTGCCAGCAGCTTATGGGGGGATGGCTACACCTTC.

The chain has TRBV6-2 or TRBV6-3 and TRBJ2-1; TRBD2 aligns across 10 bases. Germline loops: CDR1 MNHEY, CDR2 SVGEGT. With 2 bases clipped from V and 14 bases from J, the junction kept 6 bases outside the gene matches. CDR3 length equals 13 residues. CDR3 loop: CASSYGLAATEFF. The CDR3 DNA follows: TGTGCCAGCAGTTACGGACTAGCGGCCACGGAGTTCTTC.

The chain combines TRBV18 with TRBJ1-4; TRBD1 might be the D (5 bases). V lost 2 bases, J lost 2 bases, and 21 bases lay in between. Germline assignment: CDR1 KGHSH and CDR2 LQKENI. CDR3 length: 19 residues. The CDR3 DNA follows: TGTGCCAGCTCACCAATGAACAGGATCATACGGGCGACTAATGAAAAACTGTTTTTT. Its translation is CASSPMNRIIRATNEKLFF. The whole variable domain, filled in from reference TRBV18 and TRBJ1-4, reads NAGVMQNPRHLVRRRGQEARLRCSPMKGHSHVYWYRQLPEEGLKFMVYLQKENIIDESGMPKERFSAEFPKEGPSILRIQQVVRGDSAAYFCASSPMNRIIRATNEKLFFGSGTQLSVL.

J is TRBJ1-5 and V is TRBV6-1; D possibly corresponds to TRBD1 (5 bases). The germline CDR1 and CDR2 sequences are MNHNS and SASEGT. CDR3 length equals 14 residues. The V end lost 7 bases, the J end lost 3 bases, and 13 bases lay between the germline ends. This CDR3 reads CASTPGRANQPQHF. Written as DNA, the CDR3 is TGTGCCAGCACCCCGGGGCGAGCCAATCAGCCCCAGCATTTT.

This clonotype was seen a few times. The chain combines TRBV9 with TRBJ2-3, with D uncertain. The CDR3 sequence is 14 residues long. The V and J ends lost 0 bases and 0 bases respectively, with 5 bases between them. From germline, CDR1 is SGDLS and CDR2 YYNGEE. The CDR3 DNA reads TGTGCCAGCAGCGTAGCTGGGAGCACAGATACGCAGTATTTT. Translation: CASSVAGSTDTQYF. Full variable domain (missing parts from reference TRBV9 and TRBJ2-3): DSGVTQTPKHLITATGQRVTLRCSPRSGDLSVYWYQQSLDQGLQFLIQYYNGEERAKGNILERFSAQQFPDLHSELNLSSLELGDSALYFCASSVAGSTDTQYFGPGTRLTVL.

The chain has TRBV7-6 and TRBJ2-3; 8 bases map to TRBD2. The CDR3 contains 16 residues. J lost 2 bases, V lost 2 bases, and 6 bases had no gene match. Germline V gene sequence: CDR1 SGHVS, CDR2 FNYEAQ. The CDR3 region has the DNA TGTGCCAGCAGCTTAATCGGGGGGGTCCCCACAGATACGCAGTATTTT. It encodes CASSLIGGVPTDTQYF.

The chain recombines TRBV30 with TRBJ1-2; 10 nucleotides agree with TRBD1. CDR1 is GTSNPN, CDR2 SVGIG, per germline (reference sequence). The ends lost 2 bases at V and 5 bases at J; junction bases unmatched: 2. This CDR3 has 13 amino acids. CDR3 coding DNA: TGTGCCTGGAGTTTGGACAGGGGGTATGGCTACACCTTC. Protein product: CAWSLDRGYGYTF.

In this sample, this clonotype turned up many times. In nucleotides, the CDR3 is TGTGCCAGCAGTGAAGAAACGAGCGGGGAGCTGTTTTTT. It is translated as CASSEETSGELFF. The V call is TRBV2, the J call TRBJ2-2; D gene ambiguous. CDR3 length: 13 residues. The V and J ends lost 1 base and 7 bases respectively, with 7 bases between them. The germline CDR1 and CDR2 sequences are SNHLY and FYNNEI.

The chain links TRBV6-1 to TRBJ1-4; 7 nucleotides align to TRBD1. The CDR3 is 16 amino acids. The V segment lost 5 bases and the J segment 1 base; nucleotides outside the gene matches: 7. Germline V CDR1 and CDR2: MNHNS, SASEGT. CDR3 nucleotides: TGTGCCAGCAGTCGGACAGGAGGGGTAACTAATGAAAAACTGTTTTTT. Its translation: CASSRTGGVTNEKLFF.

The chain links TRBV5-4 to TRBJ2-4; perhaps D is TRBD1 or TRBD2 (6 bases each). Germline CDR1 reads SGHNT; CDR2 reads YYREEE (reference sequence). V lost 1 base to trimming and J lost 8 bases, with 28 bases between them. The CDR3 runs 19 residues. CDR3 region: CASSLRGEREAGGWDIQYF. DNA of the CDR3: TGTGCCAGCAGCTTGAGGGGGGAAAGGGAGGCAGGAGGATGGGACATTCAGTACTTC.

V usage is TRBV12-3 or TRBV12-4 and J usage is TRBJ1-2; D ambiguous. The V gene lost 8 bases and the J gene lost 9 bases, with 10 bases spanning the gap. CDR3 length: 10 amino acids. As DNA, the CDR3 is TGTGCCAGCCTCCTTCATAGCTACACCTTC. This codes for CASLLHSYTF.

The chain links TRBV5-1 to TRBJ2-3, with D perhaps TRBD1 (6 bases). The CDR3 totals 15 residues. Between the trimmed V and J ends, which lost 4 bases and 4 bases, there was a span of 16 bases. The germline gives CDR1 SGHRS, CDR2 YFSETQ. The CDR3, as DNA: TGCGCCAGCAGCCGCGGTCGAGAGGGGGCAGATACGCAGTATTTT. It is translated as CASSRGREGADTQYF.

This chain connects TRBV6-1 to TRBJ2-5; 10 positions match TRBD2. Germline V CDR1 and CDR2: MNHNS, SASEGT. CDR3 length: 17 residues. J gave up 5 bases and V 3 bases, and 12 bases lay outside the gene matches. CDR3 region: CASSDGTGLAKFETQYF. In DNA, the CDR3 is TGTGCCAGCAGTGATGGAACGGGACTAGCGAAATTTGAGACCCAGTACTTC.

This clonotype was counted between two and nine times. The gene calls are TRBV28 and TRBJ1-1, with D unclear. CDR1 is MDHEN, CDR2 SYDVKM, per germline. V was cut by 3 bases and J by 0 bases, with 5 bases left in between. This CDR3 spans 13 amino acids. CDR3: CASSFWMNTEAFF. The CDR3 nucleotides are TGTGCCAGCAGTTTTTGGATGAACACTGAAGCTTTCTTT.

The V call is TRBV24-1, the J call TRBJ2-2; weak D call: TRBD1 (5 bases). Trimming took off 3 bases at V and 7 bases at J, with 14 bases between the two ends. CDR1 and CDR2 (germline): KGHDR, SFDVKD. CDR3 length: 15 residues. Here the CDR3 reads CATSDRPGRIGELFF. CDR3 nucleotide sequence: TGTGCCACCAGTGATAGGCCAGGGCGGATCGGGGAGCTGTTTTTT.

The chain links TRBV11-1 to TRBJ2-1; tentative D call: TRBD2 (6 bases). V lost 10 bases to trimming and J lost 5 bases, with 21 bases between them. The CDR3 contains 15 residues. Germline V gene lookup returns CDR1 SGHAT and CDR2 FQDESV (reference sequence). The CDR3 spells CATPWSAGRNNEQFF. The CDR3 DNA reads TGTGCCACCCCATGGAGCGCGGGGAGGAACAATGAGCAGTTCTTC.

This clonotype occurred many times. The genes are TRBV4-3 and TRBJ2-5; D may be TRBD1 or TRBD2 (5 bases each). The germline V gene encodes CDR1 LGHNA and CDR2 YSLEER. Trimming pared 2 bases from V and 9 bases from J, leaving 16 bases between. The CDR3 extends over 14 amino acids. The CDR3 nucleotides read TGCGCCAGCAGCCAACCGGGACGGCTCACGTCCCAGTACTTC. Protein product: CASSQPGRLTSQYF.

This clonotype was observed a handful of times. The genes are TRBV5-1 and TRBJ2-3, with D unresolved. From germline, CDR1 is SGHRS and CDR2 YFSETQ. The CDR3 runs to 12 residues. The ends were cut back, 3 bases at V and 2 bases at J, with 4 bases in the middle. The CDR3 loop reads CASSSPTDTQYF. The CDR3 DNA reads TGCGCCAGCAGCTCCCCCACAGATACGCAGTATTTT.

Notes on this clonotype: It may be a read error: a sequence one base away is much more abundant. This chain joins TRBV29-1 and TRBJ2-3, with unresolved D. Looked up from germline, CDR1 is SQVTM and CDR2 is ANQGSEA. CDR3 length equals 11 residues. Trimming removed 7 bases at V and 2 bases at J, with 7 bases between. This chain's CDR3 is CSDQDTDTQYF. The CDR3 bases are TGCAGCGATCAGGACACAGATACGCAGTATTTT.

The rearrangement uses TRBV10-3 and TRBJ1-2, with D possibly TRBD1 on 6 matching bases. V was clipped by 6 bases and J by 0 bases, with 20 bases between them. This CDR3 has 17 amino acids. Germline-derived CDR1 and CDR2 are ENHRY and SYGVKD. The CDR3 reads CAISRPDRRSPNYGYTF. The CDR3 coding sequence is TGTGCCATCAGCCGCCCCGACAGGAGGTCCCCTAACTATGGCTACACCTTC.

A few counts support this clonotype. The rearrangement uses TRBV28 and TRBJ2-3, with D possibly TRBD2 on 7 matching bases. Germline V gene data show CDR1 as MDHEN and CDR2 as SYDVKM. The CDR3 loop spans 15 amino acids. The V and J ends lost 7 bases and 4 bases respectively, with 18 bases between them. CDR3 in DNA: TGTGCCAGCACCGAAGGGGGGAGGGCCCCAGATACGCAGTATTTT. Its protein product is CASTEGGRAPDTQYF.

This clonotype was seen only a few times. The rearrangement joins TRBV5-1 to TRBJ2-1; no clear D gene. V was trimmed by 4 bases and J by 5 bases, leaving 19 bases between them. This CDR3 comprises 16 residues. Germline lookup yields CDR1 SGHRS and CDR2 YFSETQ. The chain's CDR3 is CASSPPLGYEDNEQFF. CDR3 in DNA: TGCGCCAGCAGCCCCCCTCTAGGATACGAGGACAATGAGCAGTTCTTC.